The clone carrying this T cell receptor (beta chain) was seen at least ten times. These data are taken from a study of regulatory T cells in long-lasting Graves disease. The V and J ends lost 5 bases and 1 base respectively, with 11 bases between them. CDR1 is SNHLY and CDR2 is FYNNEI in the germline V gene. The length of the CDR3 is 14 residues. Arm-PCR of CDR3 regions and iRepertoire HTBI primers were used to build TCR beta libraries. One entry per CDR3 protein results from TCRdb running MiXCR on the multiplex PCR reads. The sample lists 400,000 to 650,000 distinct CDR3 sequences, approximately 16% occurring once. Regarding time point: newly diagnosed GD, antithyroid drugs for less than 3 months. TCR sequences were obtained from RNA taken from PBMCs. Graves' disease diagnoses followed American Thyroid Association guidelines. This same sample was also taken into another study, of T cells in Graves' hyperthyroidism and ophthalmopathy. That source adds: Thyroid ultrasound and orbital computed tomography, with clinical symptoms and serum thyroxine and TRAb, informed diagnoses. In the blood, most expanded thyroid clonotypes above 0.001 appeared as well. Researchers report that a 13 V-J model separated ophthalmopathy from stable hyperthyroidism.

The genes are TRBV2 and TRBJ2-5; possible D gene TRBD2, 5 bases. This receptor was taken from a woman aged 40-65 years with Graves disease. The specimen was peripheral blood mononuclear cells (PBMCs), collected at new diagnosis, from a patient treated with antithyroid drugs. The CDR3 region is CASSWRAFQETQYF. The CDR3 DNA reads as TGTGCCAGCAGTTGGCGGGCATTCCAAGAGACCCAGTACTTC.